This T cell receptor beta chain was sequenced in a study of blood T cell repertoires in COVID-19. The sample holds one count of this clone. Some clones are missing from TCRdb's copy, which holds only in-frame ones; the method was immunoSEQ multiplex PCR. The table includes 250,000 to 300,000 clones, around 90% detected once. CDR1 is KGHSH, CDR2 LQKENI, per germline. V dropped 3 bases and J dropped 3 bases, with 17 bases sitting between them. The CDR3 has 16 amino acids. The V gene is TRBV18, the J gene TRBJ1-2; possibly TRBD1 for D (5 bases). This clonotype originated in a woman in her 70s with COVID-19, enrolled during active disease. Sequencing was carried out using peripheral blood. The CDR3 protein is CASSPSGGKGYYGYTF. CDR3 in DNA: TGTGCCAGCTCACCCTCGGGGGGGAAAGGCTACTATGGCTACACCTTC.